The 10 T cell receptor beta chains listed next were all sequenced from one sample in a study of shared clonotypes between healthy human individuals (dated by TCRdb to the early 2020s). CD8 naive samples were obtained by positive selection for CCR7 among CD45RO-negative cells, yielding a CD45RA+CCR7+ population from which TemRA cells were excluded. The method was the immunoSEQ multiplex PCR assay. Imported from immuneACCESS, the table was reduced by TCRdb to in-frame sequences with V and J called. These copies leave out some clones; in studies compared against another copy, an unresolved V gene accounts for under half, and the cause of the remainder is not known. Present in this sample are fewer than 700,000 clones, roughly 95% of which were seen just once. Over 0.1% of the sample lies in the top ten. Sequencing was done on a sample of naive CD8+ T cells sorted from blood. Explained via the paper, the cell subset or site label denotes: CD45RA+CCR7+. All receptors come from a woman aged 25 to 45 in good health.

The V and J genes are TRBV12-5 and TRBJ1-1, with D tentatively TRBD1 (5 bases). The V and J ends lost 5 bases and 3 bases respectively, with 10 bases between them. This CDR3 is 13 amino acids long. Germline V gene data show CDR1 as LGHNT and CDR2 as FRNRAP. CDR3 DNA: TGTGCTAGTGGTGTTACAGGTTACACTGAAGCTTTCTTT. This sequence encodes CASGVTGYTEAFF. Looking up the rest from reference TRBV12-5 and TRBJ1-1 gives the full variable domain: DARVTQTPRHKVTEMGQEVTMRCQPILGHNTVFWYRQTMMQGLELLAYFRNRAPLDDSGMPKDRFSAEMPDATLATLKIQPSEPRDSAVYFCASGVTGYTEAFFGQGTRLTVV.

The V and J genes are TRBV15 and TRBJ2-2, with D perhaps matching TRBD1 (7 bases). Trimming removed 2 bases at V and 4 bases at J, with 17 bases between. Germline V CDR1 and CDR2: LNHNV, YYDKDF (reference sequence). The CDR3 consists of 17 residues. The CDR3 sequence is CATSRHRGTDFTGELFF. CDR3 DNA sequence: TGTGCCACCAGCAGACATCGGGGGACAGATTTCACCGGGGAGCTGTTTTTT.

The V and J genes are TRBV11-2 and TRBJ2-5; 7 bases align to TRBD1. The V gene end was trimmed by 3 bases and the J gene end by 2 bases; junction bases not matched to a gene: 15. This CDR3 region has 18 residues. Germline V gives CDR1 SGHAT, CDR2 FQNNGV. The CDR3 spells CASSLGEGAYPIQETQYF. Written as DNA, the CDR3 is TGTGCCAGCAGCTTGGGTGAGGGGGCCTATCCCATACAAGAGACCCAGTACTTC.

CDR3 coding DNA: TGTGCCAGCAGCTTAGAGCAGGTCGAGCAGTACTTC. It yields the protein CASSLEQVEQYF. The chain employs TRBV11-2 and TRBJ2-7; D unresolved. The CDR3 is 12 amino acids. The V end lost 0 bases, the J end lost 6 bases, and 6 bases lay between the germline ends. Germline CDR1 is SGHAT and CDR2 is FQNNGV.

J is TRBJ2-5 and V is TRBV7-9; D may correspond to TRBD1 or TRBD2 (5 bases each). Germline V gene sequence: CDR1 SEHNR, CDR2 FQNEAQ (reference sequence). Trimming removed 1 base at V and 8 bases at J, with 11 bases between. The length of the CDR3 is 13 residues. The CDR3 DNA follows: TGTGCCAGCAGCTTAGGGGGACCCAGCACCCAGTACTTC. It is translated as CASSLGGPSTQYF.

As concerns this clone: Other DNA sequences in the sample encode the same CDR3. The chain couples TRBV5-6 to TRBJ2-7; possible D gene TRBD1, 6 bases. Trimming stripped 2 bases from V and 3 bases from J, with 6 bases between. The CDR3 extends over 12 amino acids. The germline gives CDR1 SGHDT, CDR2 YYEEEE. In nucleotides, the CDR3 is TGTGCCAGCAGCTTACAGGGCTACGAGCAGTACTTC. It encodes CASSLQGYEQYF.

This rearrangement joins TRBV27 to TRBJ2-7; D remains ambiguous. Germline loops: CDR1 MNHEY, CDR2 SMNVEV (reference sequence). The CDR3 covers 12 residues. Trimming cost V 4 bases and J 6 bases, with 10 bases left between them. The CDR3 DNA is TGTGCCAGCAGTTCCCTCCGAAGCGAGCAGTACTTC. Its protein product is CASSSLRSEQYF.

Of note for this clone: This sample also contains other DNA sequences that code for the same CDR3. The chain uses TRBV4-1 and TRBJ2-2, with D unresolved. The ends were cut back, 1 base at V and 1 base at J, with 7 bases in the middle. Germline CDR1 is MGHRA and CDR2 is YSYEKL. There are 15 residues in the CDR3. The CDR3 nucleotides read TGCGCCAGCAGCCAAGGCGTCGGGAACACCGGGGAGCTGTTTTTT. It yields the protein CASSQGVGNTGELFF.

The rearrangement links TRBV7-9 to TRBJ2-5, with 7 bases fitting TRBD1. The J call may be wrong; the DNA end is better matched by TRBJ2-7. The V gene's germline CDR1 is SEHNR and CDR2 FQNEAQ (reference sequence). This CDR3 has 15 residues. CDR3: CASSLTSDRNYEQYF. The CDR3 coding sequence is TGTGCCAGCAGCTTAACCTCGGACAGGAACTACGAGCAGTACTTC.

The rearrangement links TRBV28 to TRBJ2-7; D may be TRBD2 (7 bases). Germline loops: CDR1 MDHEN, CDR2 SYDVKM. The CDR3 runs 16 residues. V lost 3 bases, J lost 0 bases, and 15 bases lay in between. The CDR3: CASSFPRGAGSYEQYF. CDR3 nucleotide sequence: TGTGCCAGCAGTTTTCCCCGGGGGGCCGGCTCCTACGAGCAGTACTTC.